Included here is one T cell receptor beta chain sequence, with context. The sample comes from a study of shared clonotypes between healthy human individuals. Naive-designated CD8 cells lacked CD45RO, were positively enriched for CCR7, and omitted terminally differentiated effector memory CD45RA+ cells. Data came from immunoSEQ multiplex PCR; TCRdb stores just in-frame clones and leaves some out. The sample consists of about 2 million clones, about 95% of them appearing once. The receptor was isolated from a man younger than 35 in good health. What was sequenced was naive CD8+ T cells sorted from blood.

This chain's CDR3 is CASSLADRPSTDTQYF. CDR3 DNA sequence: TGCGCCAGCAGCTTGGCGGACAGGCCTAGCACAGATACGCAGTATTTT. The gene calls are TRBV5-1 and TRBJ2-3; the match to TRBD1 covers 7 bases. V lost 0 bases, J lost 0 bases, and 4 bases stayed unmatched. Germline CDR1 and CDR2: SGHRS and YFSETQ. This CDR3 is built from 16 residues.